This T cell receptor beta chain was documented in a study of shared clonotypes between healthy human individuals. Study overall: Per donor, three plates held CD4 naive cells, three held CD4 memory, two held CD8 naive and one held CD8 memory.

Study results and caveats: With a few donors compared, 4% to 5% of naive CD4 clonotypes were shared.

The input for sorted-subset replicate PCRs was 150 to 200 ng DNA, 25,000 to 35,000 T cell genomes. The data were produced by immunoSEQ multiplex PCR, yet TCRdb's version contains in-frame clones alone and is incomplete. Of about 2.4 million clones listed, roughly 93% are singletons. Looked up from germline, CDR1 is SGHTA and CDR2 is FQGNSA. There are 15 residues in the CDR3. V was pared by 5 bases and J by 5 bases, with 5 bases of the junction left unmatched. As for this clone: What it binds is not known.

Donors comprised only Caucasian adults living in Nashville, Tennessee. The sequenced sample consisted of naive CD4+ T cells from PBMCs. This sample's subset: CD45RA+ positively selected. This TCR was recovered from a man in his late teens or twenties in good health. Some clones in this sample may be carry-over from other donors' samples. The V and J genes are TRBV7-2 and TRBJ2-2, with 10 nucleotides matching TRBD2. The CDR3 loop reads CASSVTSGMTGELFF. Here the CDR3 DNA reads TGTGCCAGCAGCGTAACTAGCGGGATGACCGGGGAGCTGTTTTTT.